The TCR beta chain described here comes from a study of response to subunit inactivated influenza vaccine. Of note for this clonotype: Its cognate antigen is unknown.

TCRdb re-called the RT-PCR reads with MiXCR, one entry per CDR3 protein. The sample records 700,000 to 800,000 distinct CDR3 sequences, under 20% being singletons. Study results and caveats: The study's authors posited that every seasonal influenza vaccination enlists few new T cells.

From germline, CDR1 is LNHNV and CDR2 YYDKDF (reference sequence). V was pared by 5 bases and J by 1 base, with 4 bases of the junction left unmatched. There are 14 residues in the CDR3. The sequences come from PBMCs from blood, collected 4 to 6 days after vaccination. The chain combines TRBV15 with TRBJ2-5, with 7 bases fitting TRBD1. This clonotype was obtained from a man over 45 who received an inactivated influenza vaccine. The CDR3 region has the DNA TGTGCCACCAGCGACGACAGGGCCCAAGAGACCCAGTACTTC. Its protein product is CATSDDRAQETQYF.